The text below deals with one T cell receptor (beta chain). The antigen is not known. Method: immunoSEQ multiplex PCR; TCRdb's copy keeps in-frame clones and lacks some. The data show some 30,000 clones, 74% seen once. These data originate in a study of vaccination effects on CD4 cells after COVID-19. Isolating CD4+ T cells followed about 10 days of culture. Two doses of either BNT162b2 or mRNA-1273 were given to each participant. This clonotype originated in a human donor who received a COVID-19 vaccine. Specimen: CD4+ T cells from PBMCs cultured without peptide, collected after COVID-19 vaccination.

CDR3 coding DNA: TGCGCCAGCAGCCTTGTTCCCGCCGAGTCCTACGAGCAGTACTTC. Translated: CASSLVPAESYEQYF. The V call is TRBV4-1, the J call TRBJ2-7; D remains ambiguous. V gave up 4 bases and J gave up 1 base, with 14 bases separating them. The CDR3 is 15 residues long. Germline V CDR1 and CDR2: MGHRA, YSYEKL.